The T cell receptor beta chain described here comes from a study of technical replicates of blood from several donors (dated by TCRdb to the late 2010s). Details on this clone: Its target antigen remains unknown. A read error may produce the germline difference seen at one junction end. The identical CDR3 is also encoded by other nucleotide sequences in the sample.

The CDR3, cysteine through phenylalanine, is 15 amino acids long. The kept DNA is CDR3 alone, 45 bases in frame from the first base. CDR1 SEHNR and CDR2 FQNEAQ are derived from the germline V gene (reference sequence). The library was produced with the immunoSEQ multiplex PCR assay. TCRdb obtained this table from immuneACCESS and retained in-frame rearrangements with V and J assigned. These tables miss some clones; where compared with another copy, unresolved V genes account for less than half of the shortfall, and the remainder is unexplained. For this sample the table gives some 89,000 clones, of which over 85% were detected only once. The ten largest clonotypes hold around 0.33% of the sample.

The chain joins TRBV7-9 to TRBJ1-3; the D gene assignment is ambiguous. The receptor was isolated from a human donor in good health. Material for sequencing was T cells isolated from PBMCs. The sequenced DNA is TGTGCTAGCAGCTTGCCAGGAGGCTCTGGAAACACCATATATTTT. This gives the protein CASSLPGGSGNTIYF.